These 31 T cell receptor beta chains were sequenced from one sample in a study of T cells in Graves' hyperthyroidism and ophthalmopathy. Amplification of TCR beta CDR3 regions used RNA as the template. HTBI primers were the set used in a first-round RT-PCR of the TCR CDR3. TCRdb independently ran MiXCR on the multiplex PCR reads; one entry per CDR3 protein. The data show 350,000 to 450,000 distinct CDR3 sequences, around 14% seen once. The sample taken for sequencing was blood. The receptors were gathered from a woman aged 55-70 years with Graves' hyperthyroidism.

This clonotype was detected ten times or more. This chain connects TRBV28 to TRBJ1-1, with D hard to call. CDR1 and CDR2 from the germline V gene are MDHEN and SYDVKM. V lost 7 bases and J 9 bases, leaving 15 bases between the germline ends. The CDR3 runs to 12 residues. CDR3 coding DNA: TGTGCCAGCACCTTCTCCCCTAAGCAAGCTTTCTTT. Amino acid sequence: CASTFSPKQAFF.

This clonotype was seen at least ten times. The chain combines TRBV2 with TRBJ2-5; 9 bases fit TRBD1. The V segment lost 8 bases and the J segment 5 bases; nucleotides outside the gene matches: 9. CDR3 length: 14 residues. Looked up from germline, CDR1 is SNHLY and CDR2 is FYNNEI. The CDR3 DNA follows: TGTGCCAGCTCACCGGGACAGGGATTGGAGACCCAGTACTTC. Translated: CASSPGQGLETQYF. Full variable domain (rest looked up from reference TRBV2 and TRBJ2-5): EPEVTQTPSHQVTQMGQEVILRCVPISNHLYFYWYRQILGQKVEFLVSFYNNEISEKSEIFDDQFSVERPDGSNFTLKIRSTKLEDSAMYFCASSPGQGLETQYFGPGTRLLVL.

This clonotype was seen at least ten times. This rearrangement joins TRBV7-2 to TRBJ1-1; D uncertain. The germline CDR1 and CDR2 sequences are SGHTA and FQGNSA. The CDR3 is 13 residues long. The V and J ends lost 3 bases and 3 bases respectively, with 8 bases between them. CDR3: CASSLYMDTEAFF. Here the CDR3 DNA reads TGTGCCAGCAGCTTGTACATGGACACTGAAGCTTTCTTT.

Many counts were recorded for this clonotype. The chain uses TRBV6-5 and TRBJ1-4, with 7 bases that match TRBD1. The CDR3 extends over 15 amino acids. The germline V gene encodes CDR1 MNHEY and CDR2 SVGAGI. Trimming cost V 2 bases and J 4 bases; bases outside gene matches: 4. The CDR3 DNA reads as TGTGCCAGCAGTTACACAACAGGGGATAATGAAAAACTGTTTTTT. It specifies CASSYTTGDNEKLFF.

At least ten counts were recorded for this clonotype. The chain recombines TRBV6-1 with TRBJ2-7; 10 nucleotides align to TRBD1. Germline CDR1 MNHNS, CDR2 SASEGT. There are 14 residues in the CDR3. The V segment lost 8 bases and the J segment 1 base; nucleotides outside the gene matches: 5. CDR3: CASEDRGGSYEQYF. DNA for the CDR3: TGTGCCAGCGAGGACAGGGGGGGTTCCTACGAGCAGTACTTC.

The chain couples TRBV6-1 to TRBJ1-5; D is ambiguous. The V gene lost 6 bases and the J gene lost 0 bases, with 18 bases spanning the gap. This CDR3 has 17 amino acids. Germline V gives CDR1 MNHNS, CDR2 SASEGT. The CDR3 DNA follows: TGTGCCAGCAGCCGAGACACCGCTCGGACTAGCAATCAGCCCCAGCATTTT. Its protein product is CASSRDTARTSNQPQHF.

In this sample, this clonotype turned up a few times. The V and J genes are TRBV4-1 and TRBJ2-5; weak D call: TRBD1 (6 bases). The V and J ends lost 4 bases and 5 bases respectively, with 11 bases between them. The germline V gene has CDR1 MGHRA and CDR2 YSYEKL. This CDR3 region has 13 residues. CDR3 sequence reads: CASSRRQDETQYF. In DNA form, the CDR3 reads TGCGCCAGCAGCCGCCGACAGGACGAGACCCAGTACTTC.

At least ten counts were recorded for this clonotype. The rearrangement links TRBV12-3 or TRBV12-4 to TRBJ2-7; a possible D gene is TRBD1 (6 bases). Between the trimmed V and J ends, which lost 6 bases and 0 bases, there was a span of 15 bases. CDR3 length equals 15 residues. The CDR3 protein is CASRAGTKSSYEQYF. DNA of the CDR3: TGTGCCAGCAGAGCCGGGACAAAGAGCTCCTACGAGCAGTACTTC.

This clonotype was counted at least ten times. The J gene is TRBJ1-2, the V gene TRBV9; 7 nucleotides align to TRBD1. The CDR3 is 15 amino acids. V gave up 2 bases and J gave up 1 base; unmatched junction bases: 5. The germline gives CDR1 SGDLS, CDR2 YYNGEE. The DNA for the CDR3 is TGTGCCAGCAGCGTCGGGACAGAGATTAACTATGGCTACACCTTC. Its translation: CASSVGTEINYGYTF. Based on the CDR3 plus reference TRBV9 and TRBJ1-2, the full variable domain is DSGVTQTPKHLITATGQRVTLRCSPRSGDLSVYWYQQSLDQGLQFLIQYYNGEERAKGNILERFSAQQFPDLHSELNLSSLELGDSALYFCASSVGTEINYGYTFGSGTRLTVV.

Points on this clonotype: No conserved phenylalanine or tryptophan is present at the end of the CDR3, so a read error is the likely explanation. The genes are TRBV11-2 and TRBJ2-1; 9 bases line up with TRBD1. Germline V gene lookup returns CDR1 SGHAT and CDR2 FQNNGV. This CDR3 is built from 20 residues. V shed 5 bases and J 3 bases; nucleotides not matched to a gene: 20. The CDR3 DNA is TGTGCCAGCAGCCCCACCTCCGGGACAGGGAACTGGCGGGGCTACAATGAGCAGTTCTCC. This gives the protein CASSPTSGTGNWRGYNEQFS.

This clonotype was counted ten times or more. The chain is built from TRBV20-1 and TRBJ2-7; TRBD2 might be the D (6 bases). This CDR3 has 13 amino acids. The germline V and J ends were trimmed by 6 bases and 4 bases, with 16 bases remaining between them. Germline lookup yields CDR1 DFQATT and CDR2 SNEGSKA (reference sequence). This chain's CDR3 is CSAPGVPQYEQYF. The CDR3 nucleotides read TGCAGTGCCCCGGGAGTTCCCCAATACGAGCAGTACTTC.

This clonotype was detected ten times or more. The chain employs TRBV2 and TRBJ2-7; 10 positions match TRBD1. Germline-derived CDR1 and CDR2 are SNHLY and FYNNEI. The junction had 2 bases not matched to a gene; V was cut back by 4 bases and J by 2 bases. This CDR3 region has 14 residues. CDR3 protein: CASSGDRGPYEQYF. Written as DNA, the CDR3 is TGTGCCAGCAGTGGGGACAGGGGACCCTACGAGCAGTACTTC.

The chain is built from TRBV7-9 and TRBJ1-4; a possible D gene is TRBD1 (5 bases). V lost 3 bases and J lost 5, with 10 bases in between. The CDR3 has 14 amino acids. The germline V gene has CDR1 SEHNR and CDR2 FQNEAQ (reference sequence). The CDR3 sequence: CASSLPGGNEKLFF. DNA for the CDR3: TGTGCCAGCAGCTTGCCGGGGGGGAATGAAAAACTGTTTTTT.

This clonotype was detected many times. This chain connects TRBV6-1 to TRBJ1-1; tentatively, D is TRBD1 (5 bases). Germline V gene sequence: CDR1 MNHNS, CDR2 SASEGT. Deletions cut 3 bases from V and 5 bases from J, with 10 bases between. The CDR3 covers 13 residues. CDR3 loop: CASSDQGQTEAFF. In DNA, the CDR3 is TGTGCCAGCAGTGATCAGGGTCAGACTGAAGCTTTCTTT.

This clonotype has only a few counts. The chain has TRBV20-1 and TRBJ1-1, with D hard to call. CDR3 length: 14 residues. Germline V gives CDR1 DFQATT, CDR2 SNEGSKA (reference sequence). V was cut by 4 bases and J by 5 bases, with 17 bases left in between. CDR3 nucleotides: TGCAGTGCTACAAAACAGAGGGCGCGTACTGAAGCTTTCTTT. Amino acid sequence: CSATKQRARTEAFF.

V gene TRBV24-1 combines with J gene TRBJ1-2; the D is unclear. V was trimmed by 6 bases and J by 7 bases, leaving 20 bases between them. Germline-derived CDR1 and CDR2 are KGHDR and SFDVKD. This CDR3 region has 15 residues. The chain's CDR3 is CATSILQVRVCGYTF. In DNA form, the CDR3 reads TGTGCCACCAGTATACTCCAAGTGAGGGTCTGTGGCTACACCTTC.

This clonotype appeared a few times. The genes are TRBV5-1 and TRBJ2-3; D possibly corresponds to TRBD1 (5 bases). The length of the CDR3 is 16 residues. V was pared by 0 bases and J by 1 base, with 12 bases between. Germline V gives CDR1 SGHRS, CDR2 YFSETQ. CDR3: CASSLAVEQGTDTQYF. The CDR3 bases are TGCGCCAGCAGCTTGGCCGTAGAACAGGGCACAGATACGCAGTATTTT.

The CDR3 is CATSDGAYNEQFF. CDR3 DNA: TGTGCCACCAGTGATGGGGCCTACAATGAGCAGTTCTTC. The chain couples TRBV24-1 to TRBJ2-1; D call uncertain. Germline CDR1 KGHDR, CDR2 SFDVKD. There are 13 residues in the CDR3. Trimming stripped 3 bases from V and 2 bases from J, with 4 bases between.

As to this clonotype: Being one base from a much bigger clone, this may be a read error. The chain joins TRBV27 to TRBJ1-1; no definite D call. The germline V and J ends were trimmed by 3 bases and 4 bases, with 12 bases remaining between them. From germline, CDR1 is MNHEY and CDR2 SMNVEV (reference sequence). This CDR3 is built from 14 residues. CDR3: CASSLRFSSTEAFF. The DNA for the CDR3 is TGTGCCAGCAGTTTGAGGTTTAGTAGCACTGAAGCTTTCTTT.

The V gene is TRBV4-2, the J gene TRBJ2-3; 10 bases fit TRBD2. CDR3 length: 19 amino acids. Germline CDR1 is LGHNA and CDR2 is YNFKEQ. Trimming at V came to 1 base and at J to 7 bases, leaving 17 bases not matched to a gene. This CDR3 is CASSQGGLAGVPHLNTQYF. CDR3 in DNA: TGTGCCAGCAGCCAAGGAGGGCTAGCGGGAGTTCCACACTTAAATACGCAGTATTTT.

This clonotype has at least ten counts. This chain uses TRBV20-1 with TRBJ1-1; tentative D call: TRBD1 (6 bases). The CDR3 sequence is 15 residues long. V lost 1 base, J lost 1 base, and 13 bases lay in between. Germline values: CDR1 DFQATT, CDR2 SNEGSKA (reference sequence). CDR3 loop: CSARAIQQGNTEAFF. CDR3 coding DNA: TGCAGTGCTAGAGCCATTCAACAGGGGAACACTGAAGCTTTCTTT.

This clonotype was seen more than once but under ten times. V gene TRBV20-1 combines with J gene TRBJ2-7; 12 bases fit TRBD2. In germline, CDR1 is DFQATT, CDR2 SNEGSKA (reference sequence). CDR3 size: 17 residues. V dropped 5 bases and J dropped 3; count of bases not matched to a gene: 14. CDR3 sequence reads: CSAETPTSGRLGYEQYF. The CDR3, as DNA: TGCAGTGCTGAAACTCCGACTAGCGGGAGATTGGGCTACGAGCAGTACTTC.

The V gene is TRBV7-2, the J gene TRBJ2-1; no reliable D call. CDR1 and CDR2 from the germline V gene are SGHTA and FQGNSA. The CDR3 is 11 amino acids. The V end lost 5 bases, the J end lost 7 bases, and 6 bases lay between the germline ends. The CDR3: CASSILNEQFF. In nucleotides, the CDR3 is TGTGCCAGCAGCATACTAAATGAGCAGTTCTTC.

The chain's CDR3 is CSSRGLAGVTDTQYF. The CDR3 region has the DNA TGCAGCTCTCGAGGGCTAGCGGGAGTGACAGATACGCAGTATTTT. The chain employs TRBV29-1 and TRBJ2-3; 10 bases agree with TRBD2. The CDR3 runs 15 residues. Germline trimming cut 8 bases from V and 3 bases from J; bases unmatched to any gene: 11. Per the germline V gene, CDR1 is SQVTM and CDR2 is ANQGSEA.

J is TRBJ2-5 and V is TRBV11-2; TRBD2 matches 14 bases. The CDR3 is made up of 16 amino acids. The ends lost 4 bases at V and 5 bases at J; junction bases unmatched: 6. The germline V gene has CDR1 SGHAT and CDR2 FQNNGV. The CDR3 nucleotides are TGTGCCAGCAGCTACGGACTAGCGGGAGGTGGGGAGACCCAGTACTTC. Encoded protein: CASSYGLAGGGETQYF. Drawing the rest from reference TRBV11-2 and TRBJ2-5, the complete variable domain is EAGVAQSPRYKIIEKRQSVAFWCNPISGHATLYWYQQILGQGPKLLIQFQNNGVVDDSQLPKDRFSAERLKGVDSTLKIQPAKLEDSAVYLCASSYGLAGGGETQYFGPGTRLLVL.

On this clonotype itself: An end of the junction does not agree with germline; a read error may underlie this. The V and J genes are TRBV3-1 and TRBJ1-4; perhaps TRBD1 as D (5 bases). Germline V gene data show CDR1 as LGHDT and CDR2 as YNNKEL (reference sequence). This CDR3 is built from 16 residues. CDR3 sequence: CASGQDTGGINEKLFF. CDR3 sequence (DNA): TGTGCCAGCGGCCAAGATACGGGGGGGATTAATGAAAAACTGTTTTTT.

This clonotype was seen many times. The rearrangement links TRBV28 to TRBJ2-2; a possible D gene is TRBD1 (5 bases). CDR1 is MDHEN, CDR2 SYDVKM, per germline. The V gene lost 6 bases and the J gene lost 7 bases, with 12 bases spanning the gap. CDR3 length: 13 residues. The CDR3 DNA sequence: TGTGCCAGCAGCCCCCAGGGAATCGGGGAGCTGTTTTTT. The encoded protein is CASSPQGIGELFF.

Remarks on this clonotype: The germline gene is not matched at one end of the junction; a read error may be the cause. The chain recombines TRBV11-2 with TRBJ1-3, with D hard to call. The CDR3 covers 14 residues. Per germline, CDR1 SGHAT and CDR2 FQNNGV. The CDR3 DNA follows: TGTGCCAGCAGCTTAGACAGCTCTGGAAACACCATGTATTTT. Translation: CASSLDSSGNTMYF. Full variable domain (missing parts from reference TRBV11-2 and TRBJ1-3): EAGVAQSPRYKIIEKRQSVAFWCNPISGHATLYWYQQILGQGPKLLIQFQNNGVVDDSQLPKDRFSAERLKGVDSTLKIQPAKLEDSAVYLCASSLDSSGNTMYFGEGSWLTVV.

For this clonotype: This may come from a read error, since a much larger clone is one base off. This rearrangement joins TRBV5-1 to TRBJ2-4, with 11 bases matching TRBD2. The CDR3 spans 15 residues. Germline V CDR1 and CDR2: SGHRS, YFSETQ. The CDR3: CASSLGTSGKNIQCF. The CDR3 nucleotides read TGCGCCAGCAGCTTAGGGACTAGCGGTAAAAACATTCAGTGCTTC.

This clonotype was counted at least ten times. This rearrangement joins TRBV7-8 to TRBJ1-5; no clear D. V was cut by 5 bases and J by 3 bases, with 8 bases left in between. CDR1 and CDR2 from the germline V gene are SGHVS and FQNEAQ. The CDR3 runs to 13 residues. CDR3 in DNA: TGTGCCAGCAGCCCCGGTCACAATCAGCCCCAGCATTTT. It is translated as CASSPGHNQPQHF.

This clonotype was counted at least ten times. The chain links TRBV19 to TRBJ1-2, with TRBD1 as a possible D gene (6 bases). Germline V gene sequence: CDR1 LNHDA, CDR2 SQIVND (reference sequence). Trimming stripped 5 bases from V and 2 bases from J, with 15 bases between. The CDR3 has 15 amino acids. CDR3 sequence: CASSLSLQGNYGYTF. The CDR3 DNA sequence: TGTGCCAGTAGTCTCTCACTTCAGGGGAACTATGGCTACACCTTC.